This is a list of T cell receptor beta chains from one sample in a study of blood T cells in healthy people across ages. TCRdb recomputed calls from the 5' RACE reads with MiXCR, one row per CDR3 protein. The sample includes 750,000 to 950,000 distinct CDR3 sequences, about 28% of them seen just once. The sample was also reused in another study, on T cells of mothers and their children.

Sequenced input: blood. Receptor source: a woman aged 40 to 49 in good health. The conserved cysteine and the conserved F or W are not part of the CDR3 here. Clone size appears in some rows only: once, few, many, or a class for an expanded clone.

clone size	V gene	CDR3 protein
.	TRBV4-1	ASSQDSTSSYNEQF
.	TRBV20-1	SARDWTGESSGANVLT
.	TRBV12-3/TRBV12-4	ASSSTGAGANVRT
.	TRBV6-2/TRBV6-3	ASSLDLTGATGELF
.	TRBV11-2	ASSLELGGSTNYGYT
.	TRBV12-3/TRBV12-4	ASTTGNYGYT
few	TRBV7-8	ASSLRGSGASYEQY
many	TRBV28	ASSLLAGRGIQY
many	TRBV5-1	ASSLGGVSTDTQY
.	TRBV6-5	ASSYSDRAVSGNTIY
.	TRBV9	ASNLGRGQDTQY
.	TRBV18	ASSPPTGLAGDADTQY
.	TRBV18	ASSQAGTRTYNEQF
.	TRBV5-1	ASSLGSGDDEQY
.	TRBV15	ATSRAAGQPQH
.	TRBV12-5	ASGWTEGNEQY
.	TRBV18	ASSPRQEGGYT
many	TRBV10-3	AISERDRNEQY
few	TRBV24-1	ATSGGAVSLYEQY
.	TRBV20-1	SAPTGRMDGYT
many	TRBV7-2	ASSLGGSGYNEQF
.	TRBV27	ASSLGTGDFEEKLF
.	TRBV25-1	ASRPAGGQGLGLH
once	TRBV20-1	SASRGLQGIDTQY
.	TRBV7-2	ASSRTGTLSYEQY
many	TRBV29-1	SVLFEGSFYGYT
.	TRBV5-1	ASSLPGVDTQY
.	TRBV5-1	ASSLDLQGAPYEQY
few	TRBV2	ASDARGHASTDTQY
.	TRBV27	ASSFGGGPQETQY
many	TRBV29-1	SVEEGATTYEQY
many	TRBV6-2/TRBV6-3	ASTKADASYEQY
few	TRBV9	ASSPPRQNTEAF
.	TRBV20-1	SARSLDVFRYNEQF
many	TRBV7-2	ASRYLAGHTDTQY
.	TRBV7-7	ASSTGTSGGQTREQY
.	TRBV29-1	SVGDAQQY
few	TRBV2	ASSERQGRYNEQF
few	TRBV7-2	ASSFPGDSPLH
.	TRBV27	ASSSLPGFSYEQY
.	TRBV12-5	ASGSPEGGGPYNEQF